The rows below give T cell receptor beta chains drawn from one sample of a study of regulatory T cells in long-lasting Graves disease. TCRdb redid the calling of the multiplex PCR reads with MiXCR, one entry per CDR3 protein. The sample shows about 540,000 distinct CDR3 sequences, roughly 13% of them seen only once. The sample also formed part of further work on T cells in Graves' hyperthyroidism and ophthalmopathy.

The source was peripheral blood mononuclear cells (PBMCs), collected at new diagnosis, from a patient treated with antithyroid drugs. These receptors originate from a man aged 25-45 years with Graves disease. Both conserved end residues are part of each CDR3. The D gene is left open where the match is weak. Where a row states a size, it is once, few, many or the class of an expanded clone; other rows omit it.

J,D,size,V,CDR3,DNA
TRBJ2-1,TRBD1,few,TRBV24-1,CATSDRTGANYNEQFF,TGTGCCACCAGTGACCGGACAGGGGCTAACTACAATGAGCAGTTCTTC
TRBJ1-4,TRBD1,-,TRBV4-1,CASSQYTGVPEKLFF,TGCGCCAGCAGCCAATACACAGGGGTACCAGAGAAACTGTTTTTT
TRBJ2-2,TRBD2,many,TRBV5-1,CASSLVPLAGEVGELFF,TGCGCCAGCAGCTTGGTCCCCCTCGCGGGAGAGGTCGGGGAGCTGTTTTTT
TRBJ2-7,TRBD2,many,TRBV12-3/TRBV12-4,CASSPPLAGTSLISYEQYF,TGTGCCAGCAGCCCCCCCCTAGCGGGAACTTCTTTGATATCCTACGAGCAGTACTTC
TRBJ1-3,-,many,TRBV28,CASSSRYASGNTIYF,TGTGCCAGCAGCTCCCGGTACGCCTCTGGAAACACCATATATTTT
TRBJ1-3,-,few,TRBV29-1,CSVPTGNTIYF,TGCAGCGTCCCCACAGGGAACACCATATATTTT
TRBJ1-6,-,-,TRBV5-6,CASSLRDRENSPLHF,TGTGCCAGCAGCTTAAGAGACAGAGAAAATTCACCCCTCCACTTT
TRBJ2-7,TRBD2,many,TRBV6-1,CASRGLAGLYEQYF,TGTGCCAGCAGGGGACTAGCGGGACTTTACGAGCAGTACTTC
TRBJ1-5,-,many,TRBV12-3/TRBV12-4,CASSWNQPQHF,TGTGCCAGCAGTTGGAATCAGCCCCAGCATTTT
TRBJ2-1,TRBD2,many,TRBV20-1,CSARFLAGEQFF,TGCAGTGCTAGATTCCTAGCGGGTGAGCAGTTCTTC
TRBJ1-1,-,many,TRBV12-3/TRBV12-4,CASSLDNLNTEAFF,TGTGCCAGCAGTCTGGACAACCTGAACACTGAAGCTTTCTTT
TRBJ2-3,-,few,TRBV20-1,CSARGPDLRTSTDTQYF,TGCAGTGCTAGAGGGCCCGACCTTAGAACTAGCACAGATACGCAGTATTTT
TRBJ2-7,-,many,TRBV12-3/TRBV12-4,CASRKEGENEQYF,TGTGCCAGCAGGAAGGAGGGTGAAAACGAGCAGTACTTC
TRBJ1-1,TRBD1,-,TRBV12-3/TRBV12-4,CASSYRDRGREAFF,TGTGCCAGCAGTTACCGGGACAGGGGGCGAGAAGCTTTCTTT
TRBJ1-1,TRBD1,many,TRBV10-3,CAISEQRTGGTEAFF,TGTGCCATCAGTGAGCAACGGACAGGGGGCACTGAAGCTTTCTTT
TRBJ2-6,-,-,TRBV5-1,CASSLVVSGVNVLTF,TGCGCCAGCAGCTTGGTTGTCTCTGGGGTCAACGTCCTGACTTTC
TRBJ2-7,-,many,TRBV3-1,CASSPGTYYEQYF,TGTGCCAGCAGCCCGGGGACTTACTACGAGCAGTACTTC
TRBJ2-7,-,many,TRBV27,CASRLESTYLYEQYF,TGTGCCAGCAGACTCGAATCCACATACCTTTACGAGCAGTACTTC
TRBJ1-1,-,-,TRBV5-1,CASSLEQGNTEAFF,TGCGCCAGCAGCTTGGAACAGGGGAACACTGAAGCTTTCTTT
TRBJ1-6,-,few,TRBV6-1,CASSEASGVSESPLHF,TGTGCCAGCAGTGAAGCATCAGGGGTAAGCGAATCACCCCTCCACTTT
TRBJ2-1,TRBD2,many,TRBV20-1,CSARDLAGGINEQFF,TGCAGTGCTAGAGACTTAGCGGGAGGCATCAATGAGCAGTTCTTC
TRBJ1-3,-,-,TRBV18,CASSPRQADGNTIYF,TGTGCCAGCTCGCCCAGACAGGCTGATGGAAACACCATATATTTT
TRBJ2-3,-,-,TRBV6-1,CASTSDWRIENTQYF,TGTGCCAGCACATCGGACTGGCGGATCGAGAATACGCAGTATTTT
TRBJ1-2,TRBD1,-,TRBV19,CASRSGTGRVGDGYTF,TGTGCCAGTAGGTCCGGGACAGGGCGCGTCGGCGATGGCTACACCTTC
TRBJ2-1,-,many,TRBV10-3,CAISDADSTNNEQFF,TGTGCCATCAGTGATGCCGACAGTACTAACAATGAGCAGTTCTTC
TRBJ2-1,TRBD1,-,TRBV10-2,CASTIQGSFSHEQFF,TGCGCCAGCACCATACAGGGGTCTTTTAGCCATGAGCAGTTCTTC
TRBJ2-5,-,few,TRBV12-3/TRBV12-4,CASSFGGTQETQYF,TGTGCCAGCAGTTTCGGGGGAACCCAAGAGACCCAGTACTTC
TRBJ2-1,TRBD2,-,TRBV20-1,CSARMREASSYNEQFF,TGCAGTGCTAGGATGCGGGAGGCTAGCTCCTACAATGAGCAGTTCTTC
TRBJ2-1,-,few,TRBV10-3,CAISESRTGTEQFF,TGTGCCATCAGTGAGTCTCGGACGGGAACTGAGCAGTTCTTC
TRBJ2-3,-,many,TRBV20-1,CSAEPGTSTDTQYF,TGCAGTGCCGAGCCGGGGACTAGCACAGATACGCAGTATTTT
TRBJ2-3,TRBD2,-,TRBV29-1,CSVAGGADTQYF,TGCAGCGTAGCGGGAGGTGCAGATACGCAGTATTTT
TRBJ2-6,-,few,TRBV19,CASSIWGSGANVLTF,TGTGCCAGTAGTATCTGGGGCTCTGGGGCCAACGTCCTGACTTTC
TRBJ2-3,TRBD2,many,TRBV10-3,CAISDRLASGRNSGTDTQYF,TGTGCCATCAGTGATCGTCTGGCGAGCGGGAGGAATAGCGGCACAGATACGCAGTATTTT
TRBJ2-7,-,many,TRBV7-3,CASSLMFGEQYF,TGTGCCAGCAGCTTAATGTTCGGCGAGCAGTACTTC
TRBJ2-7,TRBD2,many,TRBV29-1,CSVEVPSGSYEQYF,TGCAGCGTTGAGGTGCCTAGCGGGAGCTACGAGCAGTACTTC
TRBJ1-5,-,many,TRBV20-1,CSAQQGYSNQPQHF,TGCAGTGCTCAACAGGGTTATAGCAATCAGCCCCAGCATTTT
TRBJ1-5,-,many,TRBV2,CASRGPGGGQHF,TGTGCCAGCAGAGGCCCCGGGGGGGGCCAGCATTTT
TRBJ1-5,-,-,TRBV7-9,CASSTTENQPQHF,TGTGCCAGCAGCACAACAGAAAATCAGCCCCAGCATTTT
TRBJ2-3,-,many,TRBV2,CASTGRGRADTQYF,TGTGCCAGCACCGGGAGGGGGCGCGCAGATACGCAGTATTTT
TRBJ2-3,TRBD1,-,TRBV7-9,CASSLARTGASTDTQYF,TGTGCCAGCAGCTTAGCCCGGACAGGGGCTAGCACAGATACGCAGTATTTT
TRBJ2-7,-,many,TRBV10-1,CASSRRGYEQYF,TGCGCCAGCAGTCGCCGGGGATACGAGCAGTACTTC
TRBJ2-7,TRBD1,many,TRBV5-1,CASSQTDRAMLDEQYF,TGCGCCAGCAGCCAGACGGACAGGGCGATGTTGGACGAGCAGTACTTC
TRBJ2-3,-,few,TRBV10-1,CASSESTRTSTDTQYF,TGCGCCAGCAGTGAGTCGACTCGGACTAGCACAGATACGCAGTATTTT
TRBJ2-1,-,many,TRBV29-1,CSVDGAGVYNEQFF,TGCAGCGTTGACGGAGCAGGGGTCTACAATGAGCAGTTCTTC
TRBJ2-7,TRBD2,many,TRBV13,CASSLPGGEASYEQYF,TGTGCCAGCAGCCTTCCCGGGGGGGAGGCCTCCTACGAGCAGTACTTC
TRBJ1-6,-,-,TRBV7-2,CASSLAGGLNSPLHF,TGTGCCAGCAGCTTAGCCGGAGGGCTCAATTCACCCCTCCACTTT
TRBJ2-5,-,-,TRBV5-1,CASSPEGEYDQYF,TGCGCCAGCAGCCCGGAAGGGGAGTACGACCAGTACTTC
TRBJ2-3,-,many,TRBV3-1,CASSPTRPNTDTQYF,TGTGCCAGCAGCCCGACTAGACCGAACACAGATACGCAGTATTTT
TRBJ1-5,-,-,TRBV19,CASSTGGYQPQHF,TGTGCCAGTAGTACTGGTGGTTATCAGCCCCAGCATTTT
TRBJ1-4,-,many,TRBV12-3/TRBV12-4,CASSLEGVWEKLFF,TGTGCCAGCAGCCTCGAGGGGGTTTGGGAAAAACTGTTTTTT
TRBJ2-7,TRBD1,many,TRBV2,CASFRDRGAYEQYF,TGTGCCAGCTTCCGGGACAGGGGCGCCTACGAGCAGTACTTC
TRBJ1-1,-,-,TRBV30,CAWSTPPNTEAFF,TGTGCCTGGAGTACCCCTCCTAACACTGAAGCTTTCTTT
TRBJ2-7,TRBD2,many,TRBV12-3/TRBV12-4,CASSYLAGESEQYF,TGTGCCAGCAGTTACCTAGCGGGAGAGTCCGAGCAGTACTTC
TRBJ2-7,-,-,TRBV3-1,CAGSPRLARSYEQYF,TGTGCCGGCAGCCCCCGCTTAGCTAGATCCTACGAGCAGTACTTC
TRBJ1-6,-,-,TRBV20-1,CSAPTPASSYNSPLHF,TGCAGTGCTCCCACCCCGGCTAGCTCCTATAATTCACCCCTCCACTTT
TRBJ2-1,TRBD2,-,TRBV5-1,CASRISGRNEQFF,TGCGCCAGCAGGATTAGCGGGAGGAATGAGCAGTTCTTC
TRBJ1-2,-,many,TRBV6-1,CASRVRSYYGYTF,TGTGCCAGCAGGGTCCGCAGCTACTATGGCTACACCTTC
TRBJ2-1,-,few,TRBV20-1,CSATPGTLYNEQFF,TGCAGTGCTACCCCCGGGACTCTTTACAATGAGCAGTTCTTC